The 12 T cell receptor beta chains reported below all come from one sample, sequenced in a study of naive and memory T cell subsets. Two oligonucleotides, mixed equimolar, formed the beta constant-region primer covering TRBC1 and TRBC2. Four rounds of PCR amplified the ligated cDNA using nested alpha and beta constant-region primers plus SP2. In TCRdb, the UMI-ligation and nested PCR reads were re-called with MiXCR into one record per CDR3 protein. Of tens of thousands of distinct CDR3 sequences in the sample, 9% to 9.5% were seen once. Material: naive CD8+ T cells from blood. These TCRs come from a human donor in good health.

This clonotype was observed a handful of times. This chain joins TRBV3-1 and TRBJ2-1, with 12 bases fitting TRBD2. The CDR3 contains 15 residues. Germline V gives CDR1 LGHDT, CDR2 YNNKEL (reference sequence). With 5 bases clipped from V and 7 bases from J, the junction kept 6 bases outside the gene matches. CDR3 residues: CASSSTSGSWNEQFF. The DNA of the CDR3 is TGTGCCAGCAGCTCGACTAGCGGGAGTTGGAATGAGCAGTTCTTC.

This clonotype was detected many times. The V call is TRBV5-1, the J call TRBJ2-1; 11 nucleotides align to TRBD2. This CDR3 region has 17 residues. CDR1 is SGHRS and CDR2 is YFSETQ in the germline V gene. V lost 1 base to trimming and J lost 1 base; unmatched junction nucleotides: 4. This chain's CDR3 is CASSLNSGRESYNEQFF. CDR3 DNA: TGCGCCAGCAGCTTGAATAGCGGGAGGGAGTCCTACAATGAGCAGTTCTTC.

At least ten counts were recorded for this clonotype. The chain recombines TRBV27 with TRBJ2-7; no firm D call. Trimming pared 4 bases from V and 6 bases from J, leaving 13 bases between. CDR1 and CDR2 from the germline V gene are MNHEY and SMNVEV (reference sequence). The CDR3 is 13 amino acids. The CDR3 loop is CASSYLPTREQYF. CDR3 DNA sequence: TGTGCCAGCAGTTACCTGCCTACGCGCGAGCAGTACTTC.

This clonotype was counted many times. The gene calls are TRBV7-8 and TRBJ1-1; a weak D match, TRBD1 (5 bases). V was clipped by 4 bases and J by 6 bases, with 15 bases between them. CDR3 length: 14 residues. CDR1 and CDR2 (germline): SGHVS, FQNEAQ. The CDR3 DNA follows: TGTGCCAGCAGCTCCCTGGGCAGGGTATCTGAAGCTTTCTTT. It encodes CASSSLGRVSEAFF.

Only a few counts were recorded for this clonotype. This chain links TRBV12-3 or TRBV12-4 with TRBJ1-1; 7 bases match TRBD1. The length of the CDR3 is 12 residues. J gave up 8 bases and V 7 bases, and 7 bases lay outside the gene matches. CDR3 nucleotide sequence: TGTGCCAGCACCCCAGGGGGACCAGAAGCTTTCTTT. Amino acids: CASTPGGPEAFF.

This clonotype was counted many times. The chain couples TRBV29-1 to TRBJ2-1, with 12 bases that match TRBD2. From germline, CDR1 is SQVTM and CDR2 ANQGSEA. With V trimmed by 7 bases and J by 4 bases, 5 bases remained unmatched. The CDR3 loop spans 14 amino acids. CDR3 in DNA: TGCAGCGCAGGACTAGCGGGACCGTACAATGAGCAGTTCTTC. Protein sequence: CSAGLAGPYNEQFF.

This clonotype has a count of ten or more. The V call is TRBV19, the J call TRBJ2-1; 9 bases match TRBD2. Germline-derived CDR1 and CDR2 are LNHDA and SQIVND (reference sequence). V dropped 1 base and J dropped 8; count of bases not matched to a gene: 9. This CDR3 contains 16 residues. CDR3 bases: TGTGCCAGTAGTATAGGGGTGGCGGGAGGGGGCTATGAGCAGTTCTTC. Protein sequence: CASSIGVAGGGYEQFF.

This clonotype has a count of ten or more. This chain uses TRBV6-2 or TRBV6-3 with TRBJ2-5, with 8 bases matching TRBD2. V trimming: 8 bases; J trimming: 5 bases; junction bases outside the gene matches: 4. This CDR3 is built from 12 residues. CDR1 and CDR2 (germline): MNHEY, SVGEGT. In DNA, the CDR3 is TGTGCCAGCTTAGCGGGAATGGAGACCCAGTACTTC. Translating it yields CASLAGMETQYF.

The chain has TRBV29-1 and TRBJ2-3; 9 bases map to TRBD2. The CDR3 totals 15 residues. V lost 4 bases to trimming and J lost 5 bases; unmatched junction nucleotides: 10. Germline V gene lookup returns CDR1 SQVTM and CDR2 ANQGSEA. The chain's CDR3 is CSVGVREGRKDTQYF. DNA of the CDR3: TGCAGCGTTGGGGTGCGGGAGGGCCGCAAAGATACGCAGTATTTT.

This clonotype was counted many times. V is TRBV6-5 and J is TRBJ2-7, with D possibly being TRBD2 (6 bases). The germline V gene has CDR1 MNHEY and CDR2 SVGAGI. The CDR3 totals 14 residues. Trimming removed 6 bases from V and 3 bases from J, with 15 bases in between. The CDR3 DNA is TGTGCCAGCAGCTCAGCGGCGCGGGGCTACGAGCAGTACTTC. The encoded protein is CASSSAARGYEQYF.

V gene TRBV27 combines with J gene TRBJ1-1; perhaps TRBD1 as D (5 bases). CDR1 MNHEY and CDR2 SMNVEV come from the germline V gene (reference sequence). V lost 2 bases and J 0 bases, leaving 7 bases between the germline ends. The CDR3 covers 14 residues. CDR3 sequence: CASSLTDMNTEAFF. The CDR3 DNA reads as TGTGCCAGCAGTTTAACGGACATGAACACTGAAGCTTTCTTT.

The chain couples TRBV20-1 to TRBJ2-2; D is uncertain. The CDR3 is 12 amino acids. Deletions cut 2 bases from V and 5 bases from J, with 6 bases between. CDR1 DFQATT and CDR2 SNEGSKA come from the germline V gene (reference sequence). The CDR3 nucleotides read TGCAGTGCTAGACCCGTTACCGGGGAGCTGTTTTTT. Translated: CSARPVTGELFF.